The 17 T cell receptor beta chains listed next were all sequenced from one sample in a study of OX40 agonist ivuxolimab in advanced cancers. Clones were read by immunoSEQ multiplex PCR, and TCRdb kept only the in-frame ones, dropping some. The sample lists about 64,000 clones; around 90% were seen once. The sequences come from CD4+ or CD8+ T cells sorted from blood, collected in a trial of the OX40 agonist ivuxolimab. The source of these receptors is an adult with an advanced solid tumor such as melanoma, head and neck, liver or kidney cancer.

CDR3 residues: CASSPSGSPNTGELFF. CDR3 sequence (DNA): TGCGCCAGCAGCCCTAGCGGGAGCCCGAACACCGGGGAGCTGTTTTTT. V usage is TRBV4-1 and J usage is TRBJ2-2, with 10 bases aligning to TRBD2. This CDR3 spans 16 amino acids. The germline V gene has CDR1 MGHRA and CDR2 YSYEKL. V lost 4 bases to trimming and J lost 0 bases; unmatched junction nucleotides: 2.

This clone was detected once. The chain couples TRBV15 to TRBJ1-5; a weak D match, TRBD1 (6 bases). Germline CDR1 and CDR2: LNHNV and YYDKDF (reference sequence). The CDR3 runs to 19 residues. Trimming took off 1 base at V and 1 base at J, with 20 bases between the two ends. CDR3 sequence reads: CATSRVGAIRGESNQPQHF. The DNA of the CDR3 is TGTGCCACCAGCAGAGTAGGGGCCATCAGGGGAGAGAGCAATCAGCCCCAGCATTTT.

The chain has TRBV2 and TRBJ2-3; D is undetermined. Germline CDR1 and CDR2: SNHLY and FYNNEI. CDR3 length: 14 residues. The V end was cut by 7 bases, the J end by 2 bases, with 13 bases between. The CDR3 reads CASKPLPLTDTQYF. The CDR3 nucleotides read TGTGCCAGCAAACCTCTCCCTCTCACAGATACGCAGTATTTT.

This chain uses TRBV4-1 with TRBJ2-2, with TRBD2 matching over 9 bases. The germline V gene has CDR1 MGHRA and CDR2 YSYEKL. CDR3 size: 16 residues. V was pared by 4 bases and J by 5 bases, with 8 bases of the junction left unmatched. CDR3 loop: CASSPRAGGGTGELFF. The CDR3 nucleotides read TGCGCCAGCAGCCCGAGGGCGGGAGGGGGGACCGGGGAGCTGTTTTTT.

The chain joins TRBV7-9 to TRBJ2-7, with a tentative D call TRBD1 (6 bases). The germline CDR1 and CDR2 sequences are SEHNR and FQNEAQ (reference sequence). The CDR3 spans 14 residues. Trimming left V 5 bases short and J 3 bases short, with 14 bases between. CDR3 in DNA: TGTGCCAGCAGCAAGACAGGTGGACACTACGAGCAGTACTTC. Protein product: CASSKTGGHYEQYF.

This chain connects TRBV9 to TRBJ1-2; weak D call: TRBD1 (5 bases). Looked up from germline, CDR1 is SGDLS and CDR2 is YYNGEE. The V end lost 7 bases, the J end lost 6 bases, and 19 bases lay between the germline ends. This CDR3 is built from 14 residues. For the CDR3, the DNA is TGTGCCAGCCGACCCATGGGGAGGGGAAATGGCTACACCTTC. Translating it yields CASRPMGRGNGYTF.

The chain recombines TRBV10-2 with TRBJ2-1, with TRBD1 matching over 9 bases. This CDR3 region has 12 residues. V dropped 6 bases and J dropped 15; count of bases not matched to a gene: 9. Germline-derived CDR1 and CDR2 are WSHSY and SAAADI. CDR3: CASRGDRARTFF. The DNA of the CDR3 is TGCGCCAGCAGGGGGGACAGGGCAAGGACGTTCTTC.

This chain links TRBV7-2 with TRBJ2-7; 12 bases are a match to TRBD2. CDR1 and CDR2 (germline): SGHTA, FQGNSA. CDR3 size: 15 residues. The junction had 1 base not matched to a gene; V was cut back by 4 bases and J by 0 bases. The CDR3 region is CASSSTSGSSYEQYF. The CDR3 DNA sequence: TGTGCCAGCAGCTCGACTAGCGGGAGCTCCTACGAGCAGTACTTC. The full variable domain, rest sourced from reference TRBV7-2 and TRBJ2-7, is GAGVSQSPSNKVTEKGKDVELRCDPISGHTALYWYRQSLGQGLEFLIYFQGNSAPDKSGLPSDRFSAERTGGSVSTLTIQRTQQEDSAVYLCASSSTSGSSYEQYFGPGTRLTVT.

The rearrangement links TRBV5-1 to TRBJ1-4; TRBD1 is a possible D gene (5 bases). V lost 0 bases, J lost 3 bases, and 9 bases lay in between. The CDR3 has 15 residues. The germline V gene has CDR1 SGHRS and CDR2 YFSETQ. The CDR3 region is CASSLEGTANEKLFF. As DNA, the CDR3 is TGCGCCAGCAGCTTGGAAGGGACGGCTAATGAAAAACTGTTTTTT.

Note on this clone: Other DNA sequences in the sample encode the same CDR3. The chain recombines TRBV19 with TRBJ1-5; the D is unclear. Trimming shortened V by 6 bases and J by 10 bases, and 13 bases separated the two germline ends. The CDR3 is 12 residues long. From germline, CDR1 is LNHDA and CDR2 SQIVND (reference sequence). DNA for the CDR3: TGTGCCAGTAGCCCACCCCCCGGCCCCCAGCATTTT. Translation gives CASSPPPGPQHF. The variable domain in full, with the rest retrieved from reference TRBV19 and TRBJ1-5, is DGGITQSPKYLFRKEGQNVTLSCEQNLNHDAMYWYRQDPGQGLRLIYYSQIVNDFQKGDIAEGYSVSREKKESFPLTVTSAQKNPTAFYLCASSPPPGPQHFGDGTRLSIL.

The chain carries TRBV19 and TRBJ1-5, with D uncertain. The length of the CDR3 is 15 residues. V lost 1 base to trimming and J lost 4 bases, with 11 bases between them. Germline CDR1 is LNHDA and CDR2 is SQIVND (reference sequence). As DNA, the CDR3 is TGTGCCAGTAGTATAGGGAACCGGGTTAATCAGCCCCAGCATTTT. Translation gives CASSIGNRVNQPQHF.

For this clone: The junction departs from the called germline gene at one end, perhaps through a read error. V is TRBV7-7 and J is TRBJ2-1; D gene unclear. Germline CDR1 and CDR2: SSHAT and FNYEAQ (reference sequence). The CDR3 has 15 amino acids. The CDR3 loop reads CASSLVKAGYNEQFF. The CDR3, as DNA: TGTGCTAGCAGCTTAGTTAAGGCTGGCTACAATGAGCAGTTCTTC. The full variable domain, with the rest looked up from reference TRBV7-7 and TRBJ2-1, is GAGVSQSPRYKVTKRGQDVTLRCDPISSHATLYWYQQALGQGPEFLTYFNYEAQPDKSGLPSDRFSAERPEGSISTLTIQRTEQRDSAMYRCASSLVKAGYNEQFFGPGTRLTVL.

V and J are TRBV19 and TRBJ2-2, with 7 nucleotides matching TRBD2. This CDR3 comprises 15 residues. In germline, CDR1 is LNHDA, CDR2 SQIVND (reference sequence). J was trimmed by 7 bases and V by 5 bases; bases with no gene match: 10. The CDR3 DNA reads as TGTGCCAGTAGTCGGCGAGCGGGATATAACGGGGAGCTGTTTTTT. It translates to CASSRRAGYNGELFF.

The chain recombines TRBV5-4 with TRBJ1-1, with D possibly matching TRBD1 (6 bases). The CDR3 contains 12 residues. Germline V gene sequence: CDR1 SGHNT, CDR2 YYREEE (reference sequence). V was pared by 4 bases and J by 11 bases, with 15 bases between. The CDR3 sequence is CASSTPQGWAFF. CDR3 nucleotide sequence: TGTGCCAGCAGCACACCACAGGGTTGGGCTTTCTTT.

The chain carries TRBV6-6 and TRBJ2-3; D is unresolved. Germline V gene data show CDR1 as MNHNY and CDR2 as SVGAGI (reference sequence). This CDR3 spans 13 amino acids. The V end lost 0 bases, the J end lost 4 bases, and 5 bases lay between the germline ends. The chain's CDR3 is CASSYSGPDTQYF. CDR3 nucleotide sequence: TGTGCCAGCAGTTACTCTGGGCCAGATACGCAGTATTTT.

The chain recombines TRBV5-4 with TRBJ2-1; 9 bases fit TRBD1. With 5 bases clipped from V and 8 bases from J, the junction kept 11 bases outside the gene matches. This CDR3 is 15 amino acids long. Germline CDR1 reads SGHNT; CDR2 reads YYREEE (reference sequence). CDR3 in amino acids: CASSVMGQGVHEQFF. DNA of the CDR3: TGTGCCAGCAGTGTAATGGGACAGGGTGTACATGAGCAGTTCTTC.

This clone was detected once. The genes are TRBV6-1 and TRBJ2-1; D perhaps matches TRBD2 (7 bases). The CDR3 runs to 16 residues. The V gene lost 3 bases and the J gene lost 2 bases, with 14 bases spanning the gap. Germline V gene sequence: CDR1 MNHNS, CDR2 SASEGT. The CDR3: CASSDAEGGAYNEQFF. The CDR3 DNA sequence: TGTGCCAGCAGTGACGCGGAGGGGGGGGCCTACAATGAGCAGTTCTTC.